The T cell receptor (beta chain) described here comes from a study of blood T cell repertoires in COVID-19. About the research overall: From the United States, Italy and Spain came samples of acute and convalescent COVID-19. Sources were T cells, B-cell-depleted T cells, or PBMCs; the material itself was cDNA or gDNA.

This CDR3 is 14 amino acids long. The ends lost 1 base at V and 1 base at J; junction bases unmatched: 0. Germline V CDR1 and CDR2: SGDLS, YYNGEE. Original processing methods: From reference gene primer amplification, estimates of nucleated cell counts were derived. The data were produced by immunoSEQ multiplex PCR, yet TCRdb's version contains in-frame clones alone and is incomplete. V and J calls and clone size are those listed in that table; D and trimming were worked out from the DNA. The repertoire holds 45,000 to 50,000 clones, with roughly nine tenths as singletons. This sequence was found in a human donor in a cohort sampled during active COVID-19. This chain joins TRBV9 and TRBJ2-3, with 7 positions matching TRBD2. The specimen was peripheral blood. The CDR3 coding sequence is TGTGCCAGCAGCGTACTAGCGGGCACAGATACGCAGTATTTT. This gives the protein CASSVLAGTDTQYF. Full variable domain (missing parts from reference TRBV9 and TRBJ2-3): DSGVTQTPKHLITATGQRVTLRCSPRSGDLSVYWYQQSLDQGLQFLIQYYNGEERAKGNILERFSAQQFPDLHSELNLSSLELGDSALYFCASSVLAGTDTQYFGPGTRLTVL.